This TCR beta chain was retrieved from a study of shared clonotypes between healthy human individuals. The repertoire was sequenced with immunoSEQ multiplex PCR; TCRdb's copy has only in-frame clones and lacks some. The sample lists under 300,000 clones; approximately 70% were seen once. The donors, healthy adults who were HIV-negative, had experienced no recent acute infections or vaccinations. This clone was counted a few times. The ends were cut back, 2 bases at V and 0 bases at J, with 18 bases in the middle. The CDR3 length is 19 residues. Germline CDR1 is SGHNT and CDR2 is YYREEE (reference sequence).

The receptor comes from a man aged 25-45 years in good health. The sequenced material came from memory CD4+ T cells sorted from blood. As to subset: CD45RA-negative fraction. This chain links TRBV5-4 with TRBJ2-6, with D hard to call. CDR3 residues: CASSFEPRVMSSGANVLTF. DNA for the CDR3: TGTGCCAGCAGCTTCGAACCCCGGGTCATGAGCTCTGGGGCCAACGTCCTGACTTTC.